This passage covers 15 T cell receptor beta chains from one sample sequenced in a study of T cells in Graves' hyperthyroidism and ophthalmopathy. Authors of the study amplified TCR beta CDR3 regions from RNA transcripts. HTBI primers drove first-round RT-PCR of the TCR CDR3. TCRdb redid the calling of the multiplex PCR reads with MiXCR, one entry per CDR3 protein. The data show more than 300,000 distinct CDR3 sequences, roughly 13% seen once. Sequencing was carried out using blood. The source is a woman aged 18-29 years with Graves' hyperthyroidism.

The chain employs TRBV10-3 and TRBJ2-1; no clear D. The CDR3 is made up of 12 amino acids. Germline values: CDR1 ENHRY, CDR2 SYGVKD. The V and J ends lost 11 bases and 5 bases respectively, with 13 bases between them. CDR3 in amino acids: CASWQGNNEQFF. The CDR3 DNA reads TGTGCCTCGTGGCAAGGAAACAATGAGCAGTTCTTC.

In this sample, this clonotype turned up many times. The chain is built from TRBV28 and TRBJ1-1; maybe TRBD1 (5 bases). Germline CDR1 MDHEN, CDR2 SYDVKM. Trimming pared 2 bases from V and 0 bases from J, leaving 7 bases between. The CDR3 sequence is 14 residues long. CDR3 in DNA: TGTGCCAGCAGTTTAAGCAGGGTGAACACTGAAGCTTTCTTT. Its protein is CASSLSRVNTEAFF. Combining the CDR3 with reference TRBV28 and TRBJ1-1 gives the whole variable domain DVKVTQSSRYLVKRTGEKVFLECVQDMDHENMFWYRQDPGLGLRLIYFSYDVKMKEKGDIPEGYSVSREKKERFSLILESASTNQTSMYLCASSLSRVNTEAFFGQGTRLTVV.

The V gene is TRBV3-1, the J gene TRBJ1-1; D is perhaps TRBD1 (6 bases). V was trimmed by 1 base and J by 1 base, leaving 10 bases between them. The CDR3 has 15 amino acids. The germline gives CDR1 LGHDT, CDR2 YNNKEL (reference sequence). CDR3 loop: CASSQASGANTEAFF. The DNA of the CDR3 is TGTGCCAGCAGCCAAGCCTCGGGGGCGAACACTGAAGCTTTCTTT. The full variable domain, rest sourced from reference TRBV3-1 and TRBJ1-1, is DTAVSQTPKYLVTQMGNDKSIKCEQNLGHDTMYWYKQDSKKFLKIMFSYNNKELIINETVPNRFSPKSPDKAHLNLHINSLELGDSAVYFCASSQASGANTEAFFGQGTRLTVV.

In this sample, this clonotype turned up many times. J is TRBJ2-1 and V is TRBV6-1, with 12 bases identical to TRBD2. The CDR3 is 18 amino acids. V shed 2 bases, J shed 7 bases, and the junction held 12 bases outside the gene matches. Germline lookup yields CDR1 MNHNS and CDR2 SASEGT. CDR3 coding DNA: TGTGCCAGCAGTGAATTGAGGCTAGCGGGAGGGCCATGGAATGAGCAGTTCTTC. This translates into CASSELRLAGGPWNEQFF.

This clonotype was recorded many times. The chain combines TRBV30 with TRBJ2-5, with TRBD1 matching 8 bases. Trimming took 4 bases from V and 5 from J; bases not matched to a gene: 9. Germline lookup yields CDR1 GTSNPN and CDR2 SVGIG (reference sequence). This CDR3 is 14 amino acids long. The CDR3 spells CAWTWQGAGETQYF. The CDR3, as DNA: TGTGCCTGGACCTGGCAGGGGGCGGGCGAGACCCAGTACTTC. Complete variable domain (other parts from reference TRBV30 and TRBJ2-5): SQTIHQWPATLVQPVGSPLSLECTVEGTSNPNLYWYRQAAGRGLQLLFYSVGIGQISSEVPQNLSASRPQDRQFILSSKKLLLSDSGFYLCAWTWQGAGETQYFGPGTRLLVL.

This chain uses TRBV12-3 or TRBV12-4 with TRBJ2-1, with D tentatively TRBD2 (5 bases). The CDR3 is 13 residues long. The V end lost 2 bases, the J end lost 8 bases, and 10 bases lay between the germline ends. CDR3 nucleotides: TGTGCCAGCAGTTTACACGGGGTGGATGAGCAGTTCTTC. Residues: CASSLHGVDEQFF.

The V and J genes are TRBV3-1 and TRBJ2-2; TRBD1 matches at 7 bases. CDR3 length equals 18 residues. V was pared by 5 bases and J by 3 bases, with 15 bases of the junction left unmatched. The germline V gene has CDR1 LGHDT and CDR2 YNNKEL (reference sequence). The CDR3 region has the DNA TGTGCCAGCAGCGCCATACAGGGGTGGACCTTGGACACCGGGGAGCTGTTTTTT. This encodes CASSAIQGWTLDTGELFF.

The chain links TRBV5-6 to TRBJ2-3; D is uncertain. CDR3 length equals 12 residues. V was clipped by 2 bases and J by 5 bases, with 6 bases between them. Germline CDR1 is SGHDT and CDR2 is YYEEEE. The CDR3 sequence is CASSFMEDTQYF. The CDR3 coding sequence is TGTGCCAGCAGCTTTATGGAAGATACGCAGTATTTT. Drawing the rest from reference TRBV5-6 and TRBJ2-3, the complete variable domain is DAGVTQSPTHLIKTRGQQVTLRCSPKSGHDTVSWYQQALGQGPQFIFQYYEEEERQRGNFPDRFSGHQFPNYSSELNVNALLLGDSALYLCASSFMEDTQYFGPGTRLTVL.

Many counts were recorded for this clonotype. The V and J genes are TRBV12-3 or TRBV12-4 and TRBJ2-2, with D possibly being TRBD2 (5 bases). The V end lost 3 bases, the J end lost 7 bases, and 9 bases lay between the germline ends. This CDR3 has 13 amino acids. The chain's CDR3 is CASSFLAGGELFF. In DNA form, the CDR3 reads TGTGCCAGCAGTTTTCTGGCGGGCGGGGAGCTGTTTTTT.

This clonotype appeared many times. The chain couples TRBV5-5 to TRBJ1-1; D is possibly TRBD1 (5 bases). The V end was cut by 4 bases, the J end by 13 bases, with 14 bases between. The CDR3 is 11 residues long. Germline V CDR1 and CDR2: SGHKS, YYEKEE (reference sequence). The CDR3 loop is CASSAQGLGFF. CDR3 sequence (DNA): TGTGCCAGCAGCGCGCAGGGATTAGGTTTCTTT.

This clonotype showed up just a few times. Written as DNA, the CDR3 is TGCAGCACTGGCACAGCGCAAGAGACCCAGTACTTC. Translated, it gives CSTGTAQETQYF. The chain carries TRBV29-1 and TRBJ2-5; D remains unclear. With 8 bases removed from V and 2 bases from J, the gap between germline ends came to 12 bases. Germline V gene data show CDR1 as SQVTM and CDR2 as ANQGSEA. This CDR3 has 12 residues.

This clonotype has only a few counts. The J gene is TRBJ1-2, the V gene TRBV5-6; D unclear. This CDR3 comprises 14 residues. The V end lost 3 bases, the J end lost 4 bases, and 13 bases lay between the germline ends. CDR1 SGHDT and CDR2 YYEEEE come from the germline V gene. The CDR3 region is CASSYLGTAYGYTF. The CDR3 DNA reads TGTGCCAGCAGCTACCTCGGAACGGCCTATGGCTACACCTTC.

This clonotype was picked up many times. The chain couples TRBV5-1 to TRBJ2-7; TRBD1 matches at 9 bases. This CDR3 has 13 residues. The germline CDR1 and CDR2 sequences are SGHRS and YFSETQ. After removal of 3 bases from V and 5 bases from J, the junction contained 3 bases not matched to a gene. This CDR3 reads CASSWTGVDEQYF. The CDR3 DNA follows: TGCGCCAGCAGCTGGACAGGGGTCGACGAGCAGTACTTC.

Ten or more counts support this clonotype. This chain links TRBV12-3 or TRBV12-4 with TRBJ1-1; D perhaps matches TRBD1 (5 bases). CDR3 length: 15 residues. V was shortened by 3 bases and J by 3 bases, with 14 bases between the two germline ends. The CDR3 DNA reads as TGTGCCAGCAGTTTTGGGGGAGGGGAGGACACTGAAGCTTTCTTT. This codes for CASSFGGGEDTEAFF.

J is TRBJ2-3 and V is TRBV5-6, with TRBD2 identical over 10 bases. J lost 2 bases, V lost 3 bases, and 9 bases had no gene match. CDR3 length: 17 residues. CDR1 is SGHDT, CDR2 YYEEEE, per germline. As DNA, the CDR3 is TGTGCCAGCAGCTCCTTAAAGCGGGGGGGGTACACAGATACGCAGTATTTT. It yields the protein CASSSLKRGGYTDTQYF.